This note documents a single T cell receptor beta chain sequence. Its antigen remains unknown. This specimen belongs to a study of siplizumab effects on memory and regulatory T cells. Some 97,000 TCR templates underwent assay in every sample. Data came from immunoSEQ multiplex PCR; TCRdb stores just in-frame clones and leaves some out. The table shows roughly 100,000 clones, with under 95% occurring only once. Study-wide findings and caveats: Alloreactive sequences tracing back to unstimulated CD4+ memory cells fell significantly with siplizumab. Siplizumab cultures yielded proliferating Tregs whose suppressive function was not confirmed. The authors could not assign a naive or memory phenotype to roughly 75-96% of proliferating CD4+ or CD8+ clones.

The CDR3 totals 17 residues. The ends lost 0 bases at V and 5 bases at J; junction bases unmatched: 12. CDR1 and CDR2 (germline): SGHDT, YYEEEE. The V and J genes are TRBV5-6 and TRBJ2-5; 8 bases match TRBD2. The source is a human donor in good health. The sample taken for sequencing was CD8+ T cells sorted from blood. CDR3 in DNA: TGTGCCAGCAGCTTGGCCGCAGCCGGACTAGCCGGTGAGACCCAGTACTTC. It encodes CASSLAAAGLAGETQYF.